This entry describes one T cell receptor (beta chain). The target antigen is unknown. V dropped 5 bases and J dropped 11 bases, with 12 bases sitting between them. Germline CDR1 and CDR2: KGHDR and SFDVKD. The length of the CDR3 is 12 residues. Only in-frame clones appear in the TCRdb table, and some are missing; sequencing was by immunoSEQ multiplex PCR. The sample shows 80,000 or so clones, around 90% of them seen only once. These data originate in a study of T cell responses to AZD1222 COVID-19 vaccine. Overall study findings and caveats: Only a handful of AZD1222 recipients, roughly six in all, had baseline seropositivity. Variant regions that are unmutated are reportedly the target of nearly half of spike-specific TCRs.

The sequenced sample was peripheral blood, obtained on day 0 of AZD1222 vaccination. The source of this sequence is an adult in good health. The V gene is TRBV24-1, the J gene TRBJ2-1, with D perhaps matching TRBD2 (7 bases). This chain's CDR3 is CATSVGGGQQFF. The DNA for the CDR3 is TGTGCCACCAGTGTTGGGGGGGGGCAGCAGTTCTTC.